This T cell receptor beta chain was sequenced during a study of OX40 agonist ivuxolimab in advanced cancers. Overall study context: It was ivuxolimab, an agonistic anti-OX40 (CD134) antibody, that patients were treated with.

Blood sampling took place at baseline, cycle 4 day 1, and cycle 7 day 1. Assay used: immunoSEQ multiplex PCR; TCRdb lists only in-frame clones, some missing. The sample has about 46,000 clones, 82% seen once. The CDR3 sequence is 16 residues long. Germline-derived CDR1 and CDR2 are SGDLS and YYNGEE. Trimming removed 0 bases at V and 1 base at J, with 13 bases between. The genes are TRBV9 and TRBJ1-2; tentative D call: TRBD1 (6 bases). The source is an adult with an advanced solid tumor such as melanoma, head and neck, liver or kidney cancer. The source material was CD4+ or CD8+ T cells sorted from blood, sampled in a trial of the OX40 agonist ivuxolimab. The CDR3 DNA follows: TGTGCCAGCAGCGTAGAAGGGACACCCAATAACTATGGCTACACCTTC. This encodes CASSVEGTPNNYGYTF.